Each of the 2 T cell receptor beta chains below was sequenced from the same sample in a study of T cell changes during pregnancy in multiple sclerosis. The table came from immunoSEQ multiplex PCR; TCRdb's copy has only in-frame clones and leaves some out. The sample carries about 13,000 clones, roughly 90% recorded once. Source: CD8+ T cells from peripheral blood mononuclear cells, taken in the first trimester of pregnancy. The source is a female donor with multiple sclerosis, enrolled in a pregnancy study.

CDR3 bases: TGCGCCAGCAGCCCCTCCCTTATCCGACAGGGGCGACTCTATGGCTACACCTTC. Amino acids: CASSPSLIRQGRLYGYTF. The rearrangement joins TRBV4-1 to TRBJ1-2; the match to TRBD1 covers 8 bases. V was clipped by 4 bases and J by 4 bases; unmatched bases: 17. The CDR3 is made up of 18 amino acids. Germline V gives CDR1 MGHRA, CDR2 YSYEKL.

The CDR3 sequence: CASSGGTDPDTQYF. CDR3 in DNA: TGTGCCAGCAGTGGCGGGACTGACCCGGATACGCAGTATTTT. This chain joins TRBV6-1 and TRBJ2-3; maybe TRBD2 (6 bases). Germline V gene lookup returns CDR1 MNHNS and CDR2 SASEGT. CDR3 length equals 14 residues. V lost 4 bases and J lost 6, with 14 bases in between.